The 24 T cell receptor beta chains presented below share a single source sample, sequenced in a study of blood T cell repertoires in COVID-19. The assay was immunoSEQ multiplex PCR, and TCRdb's table has in-frame clones only and misses some. The sample shows about 280,000 clones, approximately 80% of them seen only once. Material for sequencing was PBMCs or T cells enriched from blood (not recorded which). These receptors were collected from a man aged 35-49 years who had been exposed to COVID-19.

This clone was picked up a small number of times. The gene calls are TRBV4-1 and TRBJ2-3; 12 bases are shared with TRBD2. Germline V gene data show CDR1 as MGHRA and CDR2 as YSYEKL. CDR3 length equals 17 residues. The J segment lost 2 bases and the V segment lost 1 base, leaving 4 bases of the junction unmatched. CDR3 coding DNA: TGCGCCAGCAGCCAAGGTCTAGCGGGAGGGCTCACAGATACGCAGTATTTT. Its protein product is CASSQGLAGGLTDTQYF.

The chain employs TRBV6-5 and TRBJ1-1; tentative D call: TRBD1 (6 bases). Trimming shortened V by 6 bases and J by 0 bases, and 11 bases separated the two germline ends. The CDR3 length is 14 residues. Germline V CDR1 and CDR2: MNHEY, SVGAGI. CDR3 loop: CASSKGVMNTEAFF. The CDR3 nucleotides read TGTGCCAGCAGCAAGGGGGTAATGAACACTGAAGCTTTCTTT.

The CDR3 DNA reads TGTGCCAGCAGAGGACAGGAGAACTATGGCTACACCTTC. Translating it yields CASRGQENYGYTF. J is TRBJ1-2 and V is TRBV2; 7 positions match TRBD1. Germline CDR1 SNHLY, CDR2 FYNNEI. J was trimmed by 2 bases and V by 6 bases; bases with no gene match: 3. The CDR3 spans 13 residues.

Only one count was recorded for this clone. The genes are TRBV6-5 and TRBJ1-2, with D unclear. Germline CDR1 reads MNHEY; CDR2 reads SVGAGI. V was clipped by 8 bases and J by 2 bases, with 15 bases between them. CDR3 length: 14 amino acids. CDR3 sequence: CASYSVRGNYGYTF. As DNA, the CDR3 is TGTGCCAGCTATTCGGTCCGAGGGAACTATGGCTACACCTTC.

The V gene is TRBV6-5, the J gene TRBJ1-1; 7 bases match TRBD1. The CDR3 runs to 14 residues. Trimming cost V 5 bases and J 3 bases; bases outside gene matches: 6. The germline gives CDR1 MNHEY, CDR2 SVGAGI. In DNA form, the CDR3 reads TGTGCCAGCAGTAGGCAGGGGGAGTACACTGAAGCTTTCTTT. This encodes CASSRQGEYTEAFF.

This clone was detected only a few times. This chain connects TRBV6-1 to TRBJ2-5; 7 bases are shared with TRBD2. CDR1 and CDR2 from the germline V gene are MNHNS and SASEGT. Trimming took 2 bases from V and 4 from J; bases not matched to a gene: 4. The CDR3 runs 14 residues. The CDR3 region has the DNA TGTGCCAGCAGTGAATACGGCGGGGGAGAGACCCAGTACTTC. This gives the protein CASSEYGGGETQYF.

This clone has just one count. The chain combines TRBV19 with TRBJ1-2, with a possible D match to TRBD1 (6 bases). The CDR3 consists of 15 residues. V gave up 4 bases and J gave up 8 bases, with 20 bases separating them. Germline V lookup: CDR1 LNHDA, CDR2 SQIVND (reference sequence). CDR3 sequence reads: CASSTGGTLVGGYTF. CDR3 nucleotide sequence: TGTGCCAGTAGTACGGGGGGGACACTGGTTGGAGGCTACACCTTC.

The rearrangement joins TRBV10-1 to TRBJ1-1; D call uncertain. The CDR3 spans 14 residues. Germline V CDR1 and CDR2: WNHNN, SYGVQD (reference sequence). V shed 4 bases and J shed 1 base, with 10 bases lying between them. The CDR3 here is CASSVDGRNTEAFF. In DNA, the CDR3 is TGCGCCAGCAGTGTGGACGGGAGGAACACTGAAGCTTTCTTT.

A few counts support this clone. The V and J genes are TRBV25-1 and TRBJ1-1; D gene uncertain. The V end was cut by 6 bases, the J end by 3 bases, with 17 bases between. Germline V gene sequence: CDR1 MGHDK, CDR2 SYGVNS. The CDR3 loop spans 15 amino acids. CDR3 sequence reads: CASRKNRGWDTEAFF. The CDR3 DNA reads TGTGCCAGCAGGAAAAACCGGGGTTGGGACACTGAAGCTTTCTTT.

This clone was detected once. The J gene is TRBJ1-3, the V gene TRBV4-1; D uncertain. CDR3 length: 16 residues. Deletions cut 1 base from V and 0 bases from J, with 10 bases between. CDR1 and CDR2 (germline): MGHRA, YSYEKL. CDR3 protein: CASSQVIQASGNTIYF. Here the CDR3 DNA reads TGCGCCAGCAGCCAAGTGATCCAGGCCTCTGGAAACACCATATATTTT.

This chain connects TRBV3-1 (or the pseudogene TRBV3-2) to TRBJ1-2, with D perhaps TRBD1 (6 bases). This CDR3 spans 15 amino acids. V was cut by 3 bases and J by 2 bases, with 13 bases left in between. The germline CDR1 and CDR2 sequences are LGHDT and YNNKEL (reference sequence). The CDR3 sequence is CASSHRWTENYGYTF. For the CDR3, the DNA is TGTGCCAGCAGCCACCGATGGACAGAGAACTATGGCTACACCTTC.

The CDR3 sequence is CASTVLADYNEQFF. Written as DNA, the CDR3 is TGTGCCAGCACCGTACTAGCGGATTACAATGAGCAGTTCTTC. This rearrangement joins TRBV5-4 to TRBJ2-1, with 8 bases identical to TRBD2. The V gene's germline CDR1 is SGHNT and CDR2 YYREEE (reference sequence). Germline trimming cut 6 bases from V and 4 bases from J; bases unmatched to any gene: 6. CDR3 length: 14 amino acids.

This sequence joins TRBV7-9 and TRBJ2-7, with D tentatively TRBD2 (5 bases). CDR1 and CDR2 (germline): SEHNR, FQNEAQ (reference sequence). There are 13 residues in the CDR3. V lost 5 bases and J 1 base, leaving 9 bases between the germline ends. Here the CDR3 DNA reads TGTGCCAGCAGCGCGCGGGTATCCTACGAGCAGTACTTC. It codes for CASSARVSYEQYF.

The rearrangement links TRBV6-1 to TRBJ1-2, with 7 bases fitting TRBD1. The junction had 16 bases not matched to a gene; V was cut back by 3 bases and J by 6 bases. The germline V gene encodes CDR1 MNHNS and CDR2 SASEGT. The CDR3 runs to 17 residues. CDR3 sequence: CASSELRLGTAGNGYTF. CDR3 nucleotides: TGTGCCAGCAGTGAGTTGAGACTAGGGACAGCTGGTAATGGCTACACCTTC.

Note on this clone: The same CDR3 is also encoded by other DNA sequences in this sample. The chain couples TRBV19 to TRBJ2-7, with D possibly being TRBD2 (6 bases). Looked up from germline, CDR1 is LNHDA and CDR2 is SQIVND (reference sequence). The CDR3 consists of 14 residues. Trimming left V 8 bases short and J 0 bases short, with 14 bases between. CDR3 DNA sequence: TGTGCCAGTCGTACCGGGGGAAGCTCCTACGAGCAGTACTTC. Amino acid sequence: CASRTGGSSYEQYF.

The genes are TRBV27 and TRBJ2-1; 7 bases are a match to TRBD1. The CDR3 loop spans 13 amino acids. V shed 5 bases, J shed 7 bases, and the junction held 5 bases outside the gene matches. CDR1 is MNHEY and CDR2 is SMNVEV in the germline V gene (reference sequence). CDR3 nucleotide sequence: TGTGCCAGCAGTGGATACAGGGGTAATGAGCAGTTCTTC. This codes for CASSGYRGNEQFF.

The chain combines TRBV4-1 with TRBJ1-3, with 8 positions matching TRBD1. J was trimmed by 4 bases and V by 4 bases; bases with no gene match: 12. The germline V gene encodes CDR1 MGHRA and CDR2 YSYEKL. This CDR3 comprises 17 residues. In DNA, the CDR3 is TGCGCCAGCAGCCTCGGCGCAGGGGGCGCTATGGGAAACACCATATATTTT. Encoded protein: CASSLGAGGAMGNTIYF.

About this clone itself: The conserved phenylalanine or tryptophan normally closing the CDR3 is absent here, so this likely arose from a read error. Because the CDR3's place on the DNA is in doubt, the DNA is left out and the CDR3 is given as listed by TCRdb. The chain has TRBV14 and TRBJ2-7; the listed D gene, TRBD1, was not tested against the DNA. The CDR3 length is 14 residues, termini included. Germline V lookup: CDR1 SGHDN, CDR2 FVKESK. CDR3 sequence reads: CASSQNLGTPSLTI.

The table lists this clone with a few counts. V usage is TRBV5-1 and J usage is TRBJ2-2; 7 bases are shared with TRBD2. CDR3 length: 15 residues. The germline V gene has CDR1 SGHRS and CDR2 YFSETQ. J gave up 4 bases and V 6 bases, and 9 bases lay outside the gene matches. The CDR3 here is CASKSSSGATGELFF. CDR3 bases: TGCGCCAGCAAGTCTTCCAGCGGGGCCACCGGGGAGCTGTTTTTT.

This chain uses TRBV2 with TRBJ1-2; TRBD1 might be the D (6 bases). The germline V gene encodes CDR1 SNHLY and CDR2 FYNNEI. CDR3 length equals 13 residues. V lost 10 bases, J lost 2 bases, and 14 bases lay in between. CDR3 DNA: TGTGCCAACAGACGGGACACAAACTATGGCTACACCTTC. As protein: CANRRDTNYGYTF.

The V gene is TRBV7-8, the J gene TRBJ1-1; D not certain. The V gene's germline CDR1 is SGHVS and CDR2 FQNEAQ. With 2 bases removed from V and 4 bases from J, the gap between germline ends came to 8 bases. The CDR3 extends over 13 amino acids. The CDR3 coding sequence is TGTGCCAGCAGCTTATACAGTGGCACTGAAGCTTTCTTT. This gives the protein CASSLYSGTEAFF.

The V and J genes are TRBV12-3 or TRBV12-4 and TRBJ2-1, with a tentative D call TRBD2 (6 bases). V was pared by 5 bases and J by 12 bases, with 11 bases between. The CDR3 loop spans 11 amino acids. CDR3 region: CASSTGVLQFF. The CDR3 DNA sequence: TGTGCCAGCAGTACGGGAGTTTTGCAGTTCTTC.

This clone occurred once. The chain links TRBV4-2 to TRBJ1-2; unclear D gene. Germline V lookup: CDR1 LGHNA, CDR2 YNFKEQ. The CDR3 has 14 amino acids. V was shortened by 0 bases and J by 5 bases, with 10 bases between the two germline ends. This CDR3 reads CASSQEKDGYGYTF. In DNA, the CDR3 is TGTGCCAGCAGCCAAGAAAAAGACGGGTATGGCTACACCTTC.

The chain combines TRBV24-1 with TRBJ2-7; 8 nucleotides line up with TRBD2. J gave up 5 bases and V 4 bases, and 12 bases lay outside the gene matches. Germline lookup yields CDR1 KGHDR and CDR2 SFDVKD. There are 16 residues in the CDR3. The CDR3 loop is CATSDPRYGGVNEQYF. CDR3 in DNA: TGTGCCACCAGTGACCCACGTTACGGGGGGGTGAACGAGCAGTACTTC.